One TCR beta chain is described in this entry. Its antigen is unidentified. CDR1 MNHNY and CDR2 SVGAGI come from the germline V gene (reference sequence). This CDR3 contains 14 residues. With 1 base removed from V and 3 bases from J, the gap between germline ends came to 9 bases. The sample belongs to a study of OX40 agonist ivuxolimab in advanced cancers. Background on the study: Three patients, one with hepatocellular carcinoma and two with cutaneous melanoma, responded partially. The study's findings and limits: Averaged across samples, CD8+ T cells carried more expanded clones than CD4+ did. Within 6 weeks, CD4+ and CD8+ blood T cells expanded clonally at 0.1 to 3.0 mg/kg.

The method was immunoSEQ multiplex PCR; TCRdb's version includes in-frame clones alone and lacks a portion of them. The sample includes around 56,000 clones, roughly 87% of them seen just once. The receptor's source is an adult with an advanced solid tumor such as melanoma, head and neck, liver or kidney cancer. This specimen consisted of CD4+ or CD8+ T cells sorted from blood, obtained in a trial of the OX40 agonist ivuxolimab. The chain combines TRBV6-6 with TRBJ1-1; no firm D call. DNA of the CDR3: TGTGCCAGCAGTTACTTGGAATCGGACACTGAAGCTTTCTTT. Residues: CASSYLESDTEAFF.